What follows are 10 T cell receptor beta chains derived from one specimen sequenced in a study of blood T cell repertoires in COVID-19. The repertoire was sequenced with immunoSEQ multiplex PCR; TCRdb's copy has only in-frame clones and lacks some. The table includes about 98,000 clones, approximately 81% detected once. The sequenced sample consisted of peripheral blood. The receptors stem from a man in his 60s with acute or convalescent COVID-19.

The chain is built from TRBV9 and TRBJ1-2; D not certain. CDR3 length: 11 amino acids. CDR1 SGDLS and CDR2 YYNGEE come from the germline V gene. Between the trimmed V and J ends, which lost 3 bases and 8 bases, there was a span of 8 bases. The CDR3 spells CASSAEEGYTF. The CDR3 DNA is TGTGCCAGCAGCGCCGAGGAGGGCTACACCTTC.

This clone was seen at least ten times. The chain joins TRBV3-1 (or the pseudogene TRBV3-2) to TRBJ2-7; 9 bases are shared with TRBD1. The CDR3 loop spans 14 amino acids. V was pared by 3 bases and J by 4 bases, with 4 bases of the junction left unmatched. CDR1 is LGHDT and CDR2 is YNNKEL in the germline V gene (reference sequence). In DNA form, the CDR3 reads TGTGCCAGCAGCCACGGACAGGGGATGTACGAGCAGTACGTC. Amino acids: CASSHGQGMYEQYV.

The chain recombines TRBV7-8 with TRBJ1-3, with D possibly matching TRBD1 (6 bases). CDR3 length: 14 residues. The germline CDR1 and CDR2 sequences are SGHVS and FQNEAQ. Trimming took 5 bases from V and 3 from J, leaving 11 bases between them. CDR3 DNA: TGTGCCAGCAGCCATGGACAGCGTGGAAACACCATATATTTT. Translation gives CASSHGQRGNTIYF.

The chain combines TRBV19 with TRBJ1-1; 10 bases match TRBD1. Germline CDR1 and CDR2: LNHDA and SQIVND (reference sequence). V shed 3 bases and J 7 bases; nucleotides not matched to a gene: 2. The CDR3 runs 13 residues. CDR3 protein: CASSMGDRGEAFF. The CDR3 coding sequence is TGTGCCAGTAGTATGGGGGACAGGGGTGAAGCTTTCTTT.

This clone was observed a single time. The genes are TRBV12-3 or TRBV12-4 and TRBJ2-3; D is unclear. This CDR3 is built from 10 residues. V was clipped by 6 bases and J by 7 bases, with 5 bases between them. CDR3 nucleotides: TGTGCCAGCAGCGGGTATACGCAGTATTTT. It codes for CASSGYTQYF.

V gene TRBV18 combines with J gene TRBJ2-5, with D hard to call. In germline, CDR1 is KGHSH, CDR2 LQKENI. Trimming removed 4 bases from V and 3 bases from J, with 12 bases in between. The CDR3 contains 14 residues. The DNA for the CDR3 is TGTGCCAGCTCACGGTCCAGGTCGGAAGAGACCCAGTACTTC. It translates to CASSRSRSEETQYF. The entire variable domain, with the rest obtained from reference TRBV18 and TRBJ2-5, is as follows: NAGVMQNPRHLVRRRGQEARLRCSPMKGHSHVYWYRQLPEEGLKFMVYLQKENIIDESGMPKERFSAEFPKEGPSILRIQQVVRGDSAAYFCASSRSRSEETQYFGPGTRLLVL.

V is TRBV19 and J is TRBJ1-5; TRBD1 is a possible D gene (5 bases). CDR1 is LNHDA, CDR2 SQIVND, per germline (reference sequence). The CDR3 covers 16 residues. Trimming shortened V by 4 bases and J by 2 bases, and 15 bases separated the two germline ends. CDR3 nucleotides: TGTGCCAGTAGTAGGGGACTCTCGACGGGCAATCAGCCCCAGCATTTT. Residues: CASSRGLSTGNQPQHF.

This chain links TRBV11-2 with TRBJ2-1, with 11 bases aligning to TRBD2. This CDR3 spans 14 amino acids. Per germline, CDR1 SGHAT and CDR2 FQNNGV. V gave up 1 base and J gave up 9 bases; unmatched junction bases: 2. This CDR3 reads CASSLGLAGGEQFF. For the CDR3, the DNA is TGTGCCAGCAGCTTAGGGCTAGCGGGAGGTGAGCAGTTCTTC.

V is TRBV5-4 and J is TRBJ1-1; D remains ambiguous. The germline CDR1 and CDR2 sequences are SGHNT and YYREEE (reference sequence). The V and J ends lost 8 bases and 10 bases respectively, with 21 bases between them. There are 13 residues in the CDR3. The CDR3 loop reads CASPDFSADRAFF. CDR3 coding DNA: TGTGCCAGTCCCGACTTCTCCGCAGATCGAGCTTTCTTT.

This chain connects TRBV5-4 to TRBJ2-3, with D possibly being TRBD1 (6 bases). The length of the CDR3 is 15 residues. Germline V gene sequence: CDR1 SGHNT, CDR2 YYREEE (reference sequence). With 4 bases removed from V and 2 bases from J, the gap between germline ends came to 14 bases. CDR3 DNA: TGTGCCAGCAGCCCCTCCGGACAGCACACAGATACGCAGTATTTT. Protein: CASSPSGQHTDTQYF.